The source of this T cell receptor (beta chain) is a study of blood T cell repertoires in COVID-19. Study summary: Samples of COVID-19 (acute and convalescent) were obtained from the United States, Italy and Spain. PBMCs, B-cell-depleted T cells, or T cells were the source of the cDNA or gDNA that made up the material.

This CDR3 region has 13 residues. V gave up 4 bases and J gave up 0 bases, with 7 bases separating them. The germline CDR1 and CDR2 sequences are SNHLY and FYNNEI. The table came from immunoSEQ multiplex PCR; TCRdb's copy has only in-frame clones and leaves some out. The table includes some 170,000 clones, roughly 87% detected once. This clonotype was obtained from a woman aged 45-65 years with acute or convalescent COVID-19. This chain links TRBV2 with TRBJ2-7; D may be TRBD2 (5 bases). Sequenced sample: peripheral blood. The CDR3 spells CASSGLYSYEQYF. The CDR3 coding sequence is TGTGCCAGCAGTGGACTATACTCCTACGAGCAGTACTTC.